Below, 7 T cell receptor beta chains from the same sample are listed, as sequenced in a study of blood T cells in healthy people across ages. With a J-beta primer mix and a sample-barcoded 5' primer, a second PCR ran about 6 to 11 cycles. One entry per CDR3 protein, called by TCRdb with MiXCR from the 5' RACE reads. The data hold about 760,000 distinct CDR3 sequences, with 56% observed a single time. The sample taken for sequencing was blood. The receptors shown here come from a man aged 35-49 years in good health.

The chain joins TRBV4-2 to TRBJ1-2; the D gene is possibly TRBD1 (6 bases). CDR1 LGHNA and CDR2 YNFKEQ come from the germline V gene. V was pared by 8 bases and J by 1 base, with 23 bases between. The CDR3 totals 17 residues. This CDR3 is CASHTDPTGGSNYGYTF. For the CDR3, the DNA is TGTGCCAGCCACACCGACCCGACAGGCGGAAGTAACTATGGCTACACCTTC.

The J gene is TRBJ2-1, the V gene TRBV29-1, with D possibly TRBD1 on 6 matching bases. Trimming pared 0 bases from V and 6 bases from J, leaving 9 bases between. From germline, CDR1 is SQVTM and CDR2 ANQGSEA. This CDR3 is built from 13 residues. The CDR3 here is CSVEEAGANEQFF. The CDR3 coding sequence is TGCAGCGTTGAAGAAGCAGGGGCCAATGAGCAGTTCTTC.

As for this clonotype: Just one base apart from a much larger clone, this may be a read error. This chain uses TRBV7-3 with TRBJ1-2, with D possibly being TRBD1 (5 bases). The CDR3 sequence is 14 residues long. With 5 bases removed from V and 4 bases from J, the gap between germline ends came to 14 bases. Germline V gene lookup returns CDR1 SGHTA and CDR2 FQGTGA. CDR3 bases: TGTGCCAGCAGCGCGGGACCAGAGAGCTATGGCTACACCTTC. Translation gives CASSAGPESYGYTF.

This clonotype was detected a few times. The chain carries TRBV12-3 or TRBV12-4 and TRBJ2-7, with D perhaps TRBD1 or TRBD2 (6 bases each). CDR3 length: 14 amino acids. V lost 3 bases, J lost 6 bases, and 15 bases lay in between. The DNA of the CDR3 is TGTGCCAGCAGTTTGGGGGGCTCCCGTTTCGAGCAGTACTTC. The encoded protein is CASSLGGSRFEQYF.

The rearrangement links TRBV28 to TRBJ2-1; 8 bases agree with TRBD2. J lost 3 bases, V lost 2 bases, and 3 bases had no gene match. Germline CDR1 MDHEN, CDR2 SYDVKM. CDR3 length equals 15 residues. The CDR3 nucleotides are TGTGCCAGCAGTTTAGTAGCGGGGATCTACAATGAGCAGTTCTTC. Protein product: CASSLVAGIYNEQFF. The full variable domain, rest sourced from reference TRBV28 and TRBJ2-1, is DVKVTQSSRYLVKRTGEKVFLECVQDMDHENMFWYRQDPGLGLRLIYFSYDVKMKEKGDIPEGYSVSREKKERFSLILESASTNQTSMYLCASSLVAGIYNEQFFGPGTRLTVL.

This chain uses TRBV28 with TRBJ2-7, with unresolved D. V dropped 3 bases and J dropped 6 bases, with 9 bases sitting between them. CDR3 size: 12 residues. Germline values: CDR1 MDHEN, CDR2 SYDVKM. The CDR3: CASSFRLLEQYF. The CDR3 bases are TGTGCCAGCAGTTTCAGGCTCCTCGAGCAGTACTTC.

This clonotype was seen more than once but under ten times. The gene calls are TRBV9 and TRBJ2-1; 8 nucleotides match TRBD2. V dropped 4 bases and J dropped 3; count of bases not matched to a gene: 6. This CDR3 has 15 residues. Germline CDR1 SGDLS, CDR2 YYNGEE. CDR3 sequence reads: CASSPLAGFYNEQFF. The CDR3 coding sequence is TGTGCCAGCAGCCCATTAGCGGGATTCTACAATGAGCAGTTCTTC.